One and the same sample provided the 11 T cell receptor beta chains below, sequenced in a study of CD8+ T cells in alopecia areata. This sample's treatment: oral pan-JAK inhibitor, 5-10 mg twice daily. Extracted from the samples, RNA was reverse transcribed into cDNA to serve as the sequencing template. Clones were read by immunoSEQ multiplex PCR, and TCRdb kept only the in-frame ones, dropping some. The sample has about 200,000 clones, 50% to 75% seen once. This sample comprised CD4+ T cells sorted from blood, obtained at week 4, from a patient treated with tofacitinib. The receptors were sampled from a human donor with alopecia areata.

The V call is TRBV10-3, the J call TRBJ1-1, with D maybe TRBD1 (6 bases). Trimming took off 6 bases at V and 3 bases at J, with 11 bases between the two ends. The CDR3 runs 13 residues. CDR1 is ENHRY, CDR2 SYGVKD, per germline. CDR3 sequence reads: CAISQTGDTEAFF. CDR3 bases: TGTGCCATCAGCCAGACAGGCGACACTGAAGCTTTCTTT.

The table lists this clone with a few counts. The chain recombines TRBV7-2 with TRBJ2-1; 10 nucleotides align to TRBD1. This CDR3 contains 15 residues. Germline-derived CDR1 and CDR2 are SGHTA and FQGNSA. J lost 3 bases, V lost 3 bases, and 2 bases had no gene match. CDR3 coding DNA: TGTGCCAGCAGCTTGGGACAGGGGAACTACAATGAGCAGTTCTTC. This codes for CASSLGQGNYNEQFF.

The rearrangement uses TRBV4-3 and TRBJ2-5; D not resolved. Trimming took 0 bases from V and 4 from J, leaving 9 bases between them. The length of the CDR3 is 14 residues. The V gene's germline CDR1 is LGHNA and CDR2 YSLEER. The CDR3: CASSQEWGRETQYF. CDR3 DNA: TGCGCCAGCAGCCAAGAATGGGGTCGAGAGACCCAGTACTTC.

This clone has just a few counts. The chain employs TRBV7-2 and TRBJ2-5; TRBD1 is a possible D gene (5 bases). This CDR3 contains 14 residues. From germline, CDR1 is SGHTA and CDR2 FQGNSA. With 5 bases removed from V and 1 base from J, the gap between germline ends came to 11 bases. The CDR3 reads CASSPGHFQETQYF. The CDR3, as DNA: TGTGCCAGCAGCCCAGGACACTTCCAAGAGACCCAGTACTTC.

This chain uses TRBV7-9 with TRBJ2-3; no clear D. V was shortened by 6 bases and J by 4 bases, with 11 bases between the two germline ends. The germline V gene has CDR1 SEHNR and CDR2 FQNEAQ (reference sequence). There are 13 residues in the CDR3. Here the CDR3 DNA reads TGTGCCAGCAGTAAACCAATGGCAGATACGCAGTATTTT. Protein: CASSKPMADTQYF.

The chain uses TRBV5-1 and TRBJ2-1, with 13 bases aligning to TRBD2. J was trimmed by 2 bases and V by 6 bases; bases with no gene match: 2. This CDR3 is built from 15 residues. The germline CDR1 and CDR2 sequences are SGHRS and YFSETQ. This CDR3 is CASTTSGGTYNEQFF. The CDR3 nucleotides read TGCGCCAGCACGACTAGCGGGGGGACCTACAATGAGCAGTTCTTC.

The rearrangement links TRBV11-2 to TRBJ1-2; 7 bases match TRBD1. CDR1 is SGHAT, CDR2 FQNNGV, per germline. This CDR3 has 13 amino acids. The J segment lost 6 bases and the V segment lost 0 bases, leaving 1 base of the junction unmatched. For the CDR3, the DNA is TGTGCCAGCAGCTTAGAACAGGGGCATGGCTACACCTTC. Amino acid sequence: CASSLEQGHGYTF.

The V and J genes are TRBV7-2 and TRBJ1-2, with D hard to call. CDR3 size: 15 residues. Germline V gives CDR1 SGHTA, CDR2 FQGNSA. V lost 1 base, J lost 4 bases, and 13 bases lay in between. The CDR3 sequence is CASSLVLLVPYGYTF. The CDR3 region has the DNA TGTGCCAGCAGCTTAGTTTTGTTAGTCCCCTATGGCTACACCTTC.

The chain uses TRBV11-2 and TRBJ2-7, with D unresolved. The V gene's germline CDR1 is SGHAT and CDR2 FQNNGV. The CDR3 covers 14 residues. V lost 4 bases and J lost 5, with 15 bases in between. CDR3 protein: CASSSRRSWDEQYF. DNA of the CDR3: TGTGCCAGCAGCTCCCGGCGGAGCTGGGACGAGCAGTACTTC.

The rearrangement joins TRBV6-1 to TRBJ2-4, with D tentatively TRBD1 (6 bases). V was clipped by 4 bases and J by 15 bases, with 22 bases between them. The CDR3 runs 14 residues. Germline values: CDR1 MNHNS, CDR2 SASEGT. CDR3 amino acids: CASSAQEGDGKRYF. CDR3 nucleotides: TGTGCCAGCAGTGCTCAAGAGGGGGACGGCAAACGGTACTTC.

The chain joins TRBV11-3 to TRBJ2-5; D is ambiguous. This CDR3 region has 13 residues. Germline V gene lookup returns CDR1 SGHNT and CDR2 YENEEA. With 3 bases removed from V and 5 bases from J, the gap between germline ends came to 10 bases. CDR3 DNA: TGTGCCAGCAGCTTGGCCCCTGCCGAGACCCAGTACTTC. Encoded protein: CASSLAPAETQYF.